Following are 6 T cell receptor beta chains from one sample sequenced in a study of cytomegalovirus exposure and HLA in healthy donors. The PCR employed 60 Vbeta primers together with 13 Jbeta primers. The assay was immunoSEQ multiplex PCR, and TCRdb's table has in-frame clones only and misses some. The data hold 90,000 to 120,000 clones, with about three quarters observed a single time. The sample comprised PBMCs. The receptors stem from a female donor in good health and CMV-seropositive.

V gene TRBV28 combines with J gene TRBJ2-2; the match to TRBD1 covers 7 bases. Germline V gives CDR1 MDHEN, CDR2 SYDVKM. CDR3 size: 15 residues. The V gene end was trimmed by 3 bases and the J gene end by 1 base; junction bases not matched to a gene: 2. The DNA of the CDR3 is TGTGCCAGCAGTTTTGGGGACAGGAACACCGGGGAGCTGTTTTTT. This gives the protein CASSFGDRNTGELFF.

The J gene is TRBJ1-1, the V gene TRBV18; perhaps TRBD1 as D (6 bases). V was shortened by 5 bases and J by 3 bases, with 10 bases between the two germline ends. Looked up from germline, CDR1 is KGHSH and CDR2 is LQKENI. CDR3 length equals 13 residues. CDR3 in amino acids: CASSANRDTEAFF. In nucleotides, the CDR3 is TGTGCCAGCTCAGCGAACAGGGACACTGAAGCTTTCTTT.

J is TRBJ2-1 and V is TRBV7-9, with D perhaps matching TRBD2 (5 bases). V was pared by 4 bases and J by 1 base, with 23 bases between. The CDR3 has 19 residues. The germline gives CDR1 SEHNR, CDR2 FQNEAQ (reference sequence). The CDR3 DNA is TGTGCCAGCAGCTCCTCCCCCTGGGTAGCGCGGTTATCCTACAATGAGCAGTTCTTC. Translating gives CASSSSPWVARLSYNEQFF.

The chain is built from TRBV19 and TRBJ2-7; 11 bases line up with TRBD2. Germline lookup yields CDR1 LNHDA and CDR2 SQIVND (reference sequence). J gave up 2 bases and V 5 bases, and 2 bases lay outside the gene matches. The CDR3 sequence is 14 residues long. The CDR3 spells CASSEGLAAYEQYF. In nucleotides, the CDR3 is TGTGCCAGTAGTGAGGGACTAGCGGCCTACGAGCAGTACTTC.

This chain's CDR3 is CASSEGGNTEAFF. CDR3 in DNA: TGTGCCAGCAGTGAAGGCGGGAACACTGAAGCTTTCTTT. The V and J genes are TRBV6-4 and TRBJ1-1; no reliable D call. Germline CDR1 is MRHNA and CDR2 is SNTAGT. CDR3 length equals 13 residues. The V end lost 3 bases, the J end lost 1 base, and 6 bases lay between the germline ends.

The V call is TRBV6-1, the J call TRBJ2-1; D is uncertain. This CDR3 has 15 amino acids. The germline V gene encodes CDR1 MNHNS and CDR2 SASEGT. Trimming left V 2 bases short and J 5 bases short, with 13 bases between. Here the CDR3 DNA reads TGTGCCAGCAGTGAAATCTTTCTTGTTAACAATGAGCAGTTCTTC. This translates into CASSEIFLVNNEQFF.